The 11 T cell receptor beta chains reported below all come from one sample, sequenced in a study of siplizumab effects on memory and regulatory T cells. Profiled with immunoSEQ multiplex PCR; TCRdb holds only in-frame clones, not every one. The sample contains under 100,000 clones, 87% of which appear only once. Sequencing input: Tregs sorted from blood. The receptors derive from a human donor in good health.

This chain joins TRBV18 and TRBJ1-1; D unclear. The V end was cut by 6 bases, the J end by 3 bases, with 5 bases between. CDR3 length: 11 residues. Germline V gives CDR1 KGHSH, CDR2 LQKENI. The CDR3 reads CASSGDTEAFF. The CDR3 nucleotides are TGTGCCAGCTCGGGTGACACTGAAGCTTTCTTT.

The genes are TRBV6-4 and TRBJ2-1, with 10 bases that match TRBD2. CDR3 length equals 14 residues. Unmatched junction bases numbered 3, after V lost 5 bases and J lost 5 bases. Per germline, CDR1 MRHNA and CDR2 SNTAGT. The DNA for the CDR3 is TGTGCCAGCAGTAGCGGGGGGGCCCACAATGAGCAGTTCTTC. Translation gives CASSSGGAHNEQFF.

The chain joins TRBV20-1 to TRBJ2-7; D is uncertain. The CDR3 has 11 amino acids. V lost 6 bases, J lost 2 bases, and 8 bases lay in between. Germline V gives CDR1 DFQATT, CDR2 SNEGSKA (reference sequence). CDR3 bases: TGCAGTGCAAGGACCACCTACGAGCAGTACTTC. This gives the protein CSARTTYEQYF.

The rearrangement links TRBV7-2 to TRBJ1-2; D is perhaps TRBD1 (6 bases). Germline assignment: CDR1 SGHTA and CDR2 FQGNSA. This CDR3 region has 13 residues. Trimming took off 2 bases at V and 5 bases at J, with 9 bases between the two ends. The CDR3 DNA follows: TGTGCCAGCAGCTTATCAGGGGATTATGGCTACACCTTC. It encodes CASSLSGDYGYTF. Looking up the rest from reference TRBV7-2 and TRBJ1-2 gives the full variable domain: GAGVSQSPSNKVTEKGKDVELRCDPISGHTALYWYRQSLGQGLEFLIYFQGNSAPDKSGLPSDRFSAERTGGSVSTLTIQRTQQEDSAVYLCASSLSGDYGYTFGSGTRLTVV.

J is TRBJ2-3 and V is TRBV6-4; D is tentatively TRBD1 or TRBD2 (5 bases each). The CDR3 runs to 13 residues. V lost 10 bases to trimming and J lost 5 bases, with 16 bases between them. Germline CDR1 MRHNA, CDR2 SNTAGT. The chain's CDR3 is CATPVGDEDTQYF. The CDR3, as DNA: TGTGCCACCCCAGTTGGGGACGAAGATACGCAGTATTTT.

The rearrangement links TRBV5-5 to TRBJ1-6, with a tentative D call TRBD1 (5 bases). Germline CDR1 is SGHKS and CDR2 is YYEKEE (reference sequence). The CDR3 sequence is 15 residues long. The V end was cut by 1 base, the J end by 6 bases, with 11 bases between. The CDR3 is CASSLYWGGNSPLHF. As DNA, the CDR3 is TGTGCCAGCAGCTTGTATTGGGGGGGTAATTCACCCCTCCACTTT.

The CDR3 loop is CASSHVQGEDYEQYF. CDR3 DNA: TGTGCCAGCTCACACGTACAGGGGGAGGACTACGAGCAGTACTTC. The chain combines TRBV18 with TRBJ2-7, with 8 bases that match TRBD1. The CDR3 totals 15 residues. Germline CDR1 is KGHSH and CDR2 is LQKENI. J gave up 3 bases and V 4 bases, and 8 bases lay outside the gene matches.

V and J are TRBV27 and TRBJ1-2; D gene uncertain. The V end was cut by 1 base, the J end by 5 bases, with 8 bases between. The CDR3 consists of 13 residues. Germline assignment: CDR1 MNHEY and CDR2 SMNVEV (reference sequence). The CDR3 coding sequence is TGTGCCAGCAGTTTATTCCCCAAATATGGCTACACCTTC. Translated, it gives CASSLFPKYGYTF.

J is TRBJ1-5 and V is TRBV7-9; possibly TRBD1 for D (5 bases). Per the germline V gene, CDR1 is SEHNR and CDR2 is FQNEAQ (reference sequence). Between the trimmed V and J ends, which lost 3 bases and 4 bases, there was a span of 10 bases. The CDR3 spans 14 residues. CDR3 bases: TGTGCCAGCAGCTTTGGGGCAGCAAATCAGCCCCAGCATTTT. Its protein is CASSFGAANQPQHF.

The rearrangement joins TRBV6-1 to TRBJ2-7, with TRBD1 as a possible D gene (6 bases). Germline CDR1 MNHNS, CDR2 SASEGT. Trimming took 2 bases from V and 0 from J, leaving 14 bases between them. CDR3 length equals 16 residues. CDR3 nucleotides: TGTGCCAGCAGTGAATTCTTGACAGGCAGCTCCTACGAGCAGTACTTC. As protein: CASSEFLTGSSYEQYF.

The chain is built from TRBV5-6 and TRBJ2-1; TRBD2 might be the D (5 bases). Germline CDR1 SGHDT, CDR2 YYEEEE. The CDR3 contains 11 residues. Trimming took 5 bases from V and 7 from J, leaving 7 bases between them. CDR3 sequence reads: CASRWRNEQFF. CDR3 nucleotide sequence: TGTGCCAGCAGGTGGAGGAATGAGCAGTTCTTC.